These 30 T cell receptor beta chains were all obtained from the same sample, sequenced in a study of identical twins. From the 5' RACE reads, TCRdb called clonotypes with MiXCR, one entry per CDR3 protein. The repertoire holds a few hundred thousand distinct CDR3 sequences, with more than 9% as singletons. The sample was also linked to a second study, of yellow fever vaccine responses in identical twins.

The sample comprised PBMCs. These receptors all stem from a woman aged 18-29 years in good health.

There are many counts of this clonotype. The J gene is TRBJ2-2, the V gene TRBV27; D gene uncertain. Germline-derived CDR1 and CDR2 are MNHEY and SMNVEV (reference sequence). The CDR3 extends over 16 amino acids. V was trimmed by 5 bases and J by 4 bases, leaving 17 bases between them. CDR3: CASSPGRSPGTGELFF. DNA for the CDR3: TGTGCCAGCAGTCCTGGACGGAGCCCGGGCACCGGGGAGCTGTTTTTT.

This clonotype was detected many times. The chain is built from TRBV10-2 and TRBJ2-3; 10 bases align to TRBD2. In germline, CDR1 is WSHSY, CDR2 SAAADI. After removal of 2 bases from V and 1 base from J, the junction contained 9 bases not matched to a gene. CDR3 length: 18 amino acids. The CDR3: CASSEQGPGLARTDTQYF. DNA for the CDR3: TGCGCCAGCAGTGAGCAGGGTCCGGGACTAGCGCGCACAGATACGCAGTATTTT.

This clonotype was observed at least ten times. This chain's CDR3 is CSANSGHEKLFF. The CDR3, as DNA: TGCAGTGCTAACTCGGGGCATGAAAAACTGTTTTTT. The rearrangement uses TRBV20-1 and TRBJ1-4, with a tentative D call TRBD1 (5 bases). V gave up 4 bases and J gave up 6 bases, with 9 bases separating them. The V gene's germline CDR1 is DFQATT and CDR2 SNEGSKA (reference sequence). The CDR3 consists of 12 residues.

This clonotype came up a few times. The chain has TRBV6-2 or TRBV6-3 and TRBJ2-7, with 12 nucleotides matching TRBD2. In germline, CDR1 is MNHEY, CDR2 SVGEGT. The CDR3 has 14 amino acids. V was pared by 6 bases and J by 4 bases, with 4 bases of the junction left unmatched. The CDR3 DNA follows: TGTGCCAGCAGCTCAACTAGCGGGAGGTACGAGCAGTACTTC. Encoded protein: CASSSTSGRYEQYF.

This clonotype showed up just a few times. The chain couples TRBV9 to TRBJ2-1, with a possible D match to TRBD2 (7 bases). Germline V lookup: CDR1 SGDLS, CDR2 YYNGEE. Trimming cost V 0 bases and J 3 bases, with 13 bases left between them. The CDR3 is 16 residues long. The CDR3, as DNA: TGTGCCAGCAGCGTAGAGGGGGGGCGCGGCTACAATGAGCAGTTCTTC. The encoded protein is CASSVEGGRGYNEQFF.

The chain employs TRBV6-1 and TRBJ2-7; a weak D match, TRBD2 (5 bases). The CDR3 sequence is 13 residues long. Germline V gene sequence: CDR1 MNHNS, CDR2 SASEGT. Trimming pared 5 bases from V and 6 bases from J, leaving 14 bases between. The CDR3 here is CASSSYGDGEQYF. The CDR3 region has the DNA TGTGCCAGCAGTAGCTACGGGGATGGCGAGCAGTACTTC.

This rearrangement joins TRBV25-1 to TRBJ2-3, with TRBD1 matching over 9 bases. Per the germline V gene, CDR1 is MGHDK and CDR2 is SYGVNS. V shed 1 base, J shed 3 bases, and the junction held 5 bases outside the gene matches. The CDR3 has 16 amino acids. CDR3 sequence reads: CASSESGQGRTDTQYF. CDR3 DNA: TGTGCCAGCAGTGAATCTGGACAGGGGAGGACAGATACGCAGTATTTT.

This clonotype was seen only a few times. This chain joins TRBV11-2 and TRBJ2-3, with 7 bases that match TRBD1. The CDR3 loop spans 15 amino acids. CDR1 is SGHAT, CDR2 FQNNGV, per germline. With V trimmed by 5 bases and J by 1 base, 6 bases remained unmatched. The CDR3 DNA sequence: TGTGCCAGCAGCCGACAGGGAAGTGGCACAGATACGCAGTATTTT. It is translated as CASSRQGSGTDTQYF.

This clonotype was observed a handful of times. The CDR3 protein is CASSLSRGANVLTF. DNA for the CDR3: TGTGCCAGCAGCTTGAGCCGTGGGGCCAACGTCCTGACTTTC. This rearrangement joins TRBV5-6 to TRBJ2-6; D gene uncertain. Trimming shortened V by 1 base and J by 3 bases, and 5 bases separated the two germline ends. Germline values: CDR1 SGHDT, CDR2 YYEEEE. The CDR3 has 14 amino acids.

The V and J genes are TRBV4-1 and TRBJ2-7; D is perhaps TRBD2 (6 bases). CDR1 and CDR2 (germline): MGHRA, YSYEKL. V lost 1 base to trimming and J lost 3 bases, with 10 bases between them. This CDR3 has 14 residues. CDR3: CASSQGLAYYEQYF. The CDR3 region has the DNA TGCGCCAGCAGCCAAGGGCTAGCGTACTACGAGCAGTACTTC.

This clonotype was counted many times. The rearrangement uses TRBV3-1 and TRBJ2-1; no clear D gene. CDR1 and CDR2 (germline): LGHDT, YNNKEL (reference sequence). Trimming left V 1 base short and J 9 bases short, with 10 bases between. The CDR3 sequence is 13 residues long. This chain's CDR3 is CASSQGGNGEQFF. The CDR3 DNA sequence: TGTGCCAGCAGCCAAGGAGGTAATGGTGAGCAGTTCTTC.

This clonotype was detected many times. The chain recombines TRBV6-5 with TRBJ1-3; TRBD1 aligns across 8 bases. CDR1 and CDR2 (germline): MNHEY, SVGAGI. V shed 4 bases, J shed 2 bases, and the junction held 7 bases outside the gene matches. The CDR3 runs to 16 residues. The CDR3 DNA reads TGTGCCAGCAGTTCCAACAGGGGGTTAACTGGAAACACCATATATTTT. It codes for CASSSNRGLTGNTIYF.

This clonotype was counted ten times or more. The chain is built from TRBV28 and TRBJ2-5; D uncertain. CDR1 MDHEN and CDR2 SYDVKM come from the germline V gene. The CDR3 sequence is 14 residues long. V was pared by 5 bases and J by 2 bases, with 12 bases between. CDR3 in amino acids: CASSGPSGQETQYF. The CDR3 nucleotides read TGTGCCAGCAGTGGACCCTCTGGGCAAGAGACCCAGTACTTC.

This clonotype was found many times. The chain's CDR3 is CATSDAPGQGGEGTQYF. The CDR3 DNA reads TGTGCCACCAGTGACGCCCCGGGACAGGGAGGGGAGGGTACGCAGTATTTT. The J gene is TRBJ2-3, the V gene TRBV24-1; 9 bases are shared with TRBD1. Germline-derived CDR1 and CDR2 are KGHDR and SFDVKD. The junction had 15 bases not matched to a gene; V was cut back by 4 bases and J by 8 bases. The CDR3 has 17 amino acids.

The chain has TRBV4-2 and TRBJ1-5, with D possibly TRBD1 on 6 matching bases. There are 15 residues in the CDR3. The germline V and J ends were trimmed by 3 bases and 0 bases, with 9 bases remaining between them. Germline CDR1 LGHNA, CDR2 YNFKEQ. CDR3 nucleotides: TGTGCCAGCAGCCAGGCGACAGGTAGCAATCAGCCCCAGCATTTT. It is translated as CASSQATGSNQPQHF.

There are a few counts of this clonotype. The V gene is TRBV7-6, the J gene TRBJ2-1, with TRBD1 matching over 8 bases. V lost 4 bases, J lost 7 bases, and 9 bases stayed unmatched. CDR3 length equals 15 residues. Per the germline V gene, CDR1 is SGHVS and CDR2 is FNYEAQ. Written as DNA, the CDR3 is TGTGCCAGCAGCTCGCAGGGGGCAAGTCCAAATGAGCAGTTCTTC. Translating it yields CASSSQGASPNEQFF.

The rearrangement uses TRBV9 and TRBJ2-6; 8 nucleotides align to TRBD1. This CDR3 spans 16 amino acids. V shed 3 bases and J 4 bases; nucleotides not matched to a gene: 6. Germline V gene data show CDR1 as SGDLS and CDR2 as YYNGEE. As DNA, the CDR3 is TGTGCCAGCAGCGGCGCTCAGGGGGCGGGGGCCAACGTCCTGACTTTC. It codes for CASSGAQGAGANVLTF.

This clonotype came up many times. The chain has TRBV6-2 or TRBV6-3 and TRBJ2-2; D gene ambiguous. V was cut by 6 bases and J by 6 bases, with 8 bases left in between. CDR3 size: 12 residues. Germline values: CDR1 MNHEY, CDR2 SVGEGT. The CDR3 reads CASRNLAGELFF. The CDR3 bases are TGTGCCAGCAGGAACTTAGCCGGGGAGCTGTTTTTT.

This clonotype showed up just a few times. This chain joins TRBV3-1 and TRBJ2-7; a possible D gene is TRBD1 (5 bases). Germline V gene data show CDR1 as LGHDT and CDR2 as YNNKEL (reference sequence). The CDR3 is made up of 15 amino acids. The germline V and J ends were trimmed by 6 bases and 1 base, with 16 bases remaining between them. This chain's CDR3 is CASSSRAIGSYEQYF. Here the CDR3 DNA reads TGTGCCAGCAGTTCCAGGGCGATTGGGTCCTACGAGCAGTACTTC.

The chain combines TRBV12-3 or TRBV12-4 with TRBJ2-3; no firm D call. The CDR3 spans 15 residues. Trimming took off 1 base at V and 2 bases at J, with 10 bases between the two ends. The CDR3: CASSLDLGNTDTQYF. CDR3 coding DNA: TGTGCCAGCAGTTTAGACCTGGGGAACACAGATACGCAGTATTTT.

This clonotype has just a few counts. The CDR3 bases are TGTGCCAGCAGCGTTACAGAGGGAGAGACCCAGTACTTC. Its protein is CASSVTEGETQYF. This sequence joins TRBV11-3 and TRBJ2-5; D might be TRBD2 (5 bases). Germline V gives CDR1 SGHNT, CDR2 YENEEA. The CDR3 has 13 residues. The V gene lost 5 bases and the J gene lost 4 bases, with 11 bases spanning the gap.

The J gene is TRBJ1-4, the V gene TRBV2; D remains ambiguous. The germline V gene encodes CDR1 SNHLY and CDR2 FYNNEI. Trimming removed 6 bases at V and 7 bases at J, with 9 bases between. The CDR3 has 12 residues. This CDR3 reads CASRLLSEKLFF. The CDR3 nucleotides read TGTGCCAGCAGGCTCCTGAGTGAAAAACTGTTTTTT.

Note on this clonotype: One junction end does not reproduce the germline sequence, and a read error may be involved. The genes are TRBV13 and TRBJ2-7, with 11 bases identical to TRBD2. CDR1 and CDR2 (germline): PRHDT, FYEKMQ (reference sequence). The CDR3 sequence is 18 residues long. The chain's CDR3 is CTSSSVTSGIGNSYEQYF. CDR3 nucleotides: TGTACCAGCAGCTCTGTGACTAGCGGGATAGGGAACTCCTACGAGCAGTACTTC.

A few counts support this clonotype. The CDR3 loop is CASSNPGLAYEQFF. The CDR3 DNA sequence: TGTGCCAGCAGTAACCCGGGACTAGCCTATGAGCAGTTCTTC. The chain has TRBV12-3 or TRBV12-4 and TRBJ2-1; 9 nucleotides match TRBD2. The J segment lost 8 bases and the V segment lost 5 bases, leaving 7 bases of the junction unmatched. This CDR3 contains 14 residues.

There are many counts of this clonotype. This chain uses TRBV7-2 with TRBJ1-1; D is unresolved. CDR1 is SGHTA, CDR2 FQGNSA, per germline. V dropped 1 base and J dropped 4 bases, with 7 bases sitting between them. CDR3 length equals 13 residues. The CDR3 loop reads CASSLGGVTEAFF. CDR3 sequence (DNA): TGTGCCAGCAGCTTAGGCGGAGTCACTGAAGCTTTCTTT.

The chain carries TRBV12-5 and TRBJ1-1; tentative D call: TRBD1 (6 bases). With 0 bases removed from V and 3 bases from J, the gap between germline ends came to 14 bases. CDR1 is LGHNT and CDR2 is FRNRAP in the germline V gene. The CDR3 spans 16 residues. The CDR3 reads CASGLVDQGWDTEAFF. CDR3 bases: TGTGCTAGTGGTTTGGTAGATCAGGGGTGGGACACTGAAGCTTTCTTT.

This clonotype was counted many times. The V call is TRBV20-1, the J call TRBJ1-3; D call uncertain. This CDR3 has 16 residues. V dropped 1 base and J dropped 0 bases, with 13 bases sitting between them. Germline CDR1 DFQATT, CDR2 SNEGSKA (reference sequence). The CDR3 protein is CSARVFGRNSGNTIYF. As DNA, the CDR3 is TGCAGTGCTAGAGTCTTTGGGCGGAACTCTGGAAACACCATATATTTT.

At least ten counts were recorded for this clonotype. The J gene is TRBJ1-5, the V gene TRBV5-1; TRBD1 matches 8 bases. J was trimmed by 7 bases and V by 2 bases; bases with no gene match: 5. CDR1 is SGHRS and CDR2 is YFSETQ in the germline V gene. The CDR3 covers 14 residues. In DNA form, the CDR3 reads TGCGCCAGCAGCTTAACAGGGGGAGGCCAGCCCCAGCATTTT. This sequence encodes CASSLTGGGQPQHF.

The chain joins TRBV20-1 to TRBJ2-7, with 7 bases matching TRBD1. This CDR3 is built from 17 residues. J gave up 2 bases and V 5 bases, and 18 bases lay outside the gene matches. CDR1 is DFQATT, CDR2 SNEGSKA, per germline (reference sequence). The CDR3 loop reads CSAASQGVLGVPYEQYF. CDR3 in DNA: TGCAGTGCTGCCTCCCAGGGGGTCCTGGGGGTCCCCTACGAGCAGTACTTC.

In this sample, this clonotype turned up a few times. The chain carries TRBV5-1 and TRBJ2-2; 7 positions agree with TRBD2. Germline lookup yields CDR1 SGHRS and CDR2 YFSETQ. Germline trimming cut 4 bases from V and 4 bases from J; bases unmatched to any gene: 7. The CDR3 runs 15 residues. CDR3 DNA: TGCGCCAGCAGCCCCCGGGGGGAGACCACCGGGGAGCTGTTTTTT. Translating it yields CASSPRGETTGELFF.